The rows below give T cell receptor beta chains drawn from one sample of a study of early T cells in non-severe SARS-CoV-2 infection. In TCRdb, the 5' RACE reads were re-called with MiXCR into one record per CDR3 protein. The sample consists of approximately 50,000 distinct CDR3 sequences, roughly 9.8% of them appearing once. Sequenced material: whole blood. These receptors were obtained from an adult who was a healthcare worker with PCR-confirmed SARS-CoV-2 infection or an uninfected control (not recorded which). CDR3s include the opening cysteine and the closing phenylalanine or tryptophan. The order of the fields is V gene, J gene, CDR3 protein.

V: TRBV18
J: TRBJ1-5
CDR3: CASSLGDLRPQHF

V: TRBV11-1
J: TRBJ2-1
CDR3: CASSLSGTNEQFF

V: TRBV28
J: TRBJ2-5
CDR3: CASKTGNRVKQETQYF

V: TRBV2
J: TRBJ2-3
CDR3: CASSERRMQSAGNTQYF

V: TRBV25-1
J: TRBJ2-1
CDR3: CASSPAGVSYNEQFF

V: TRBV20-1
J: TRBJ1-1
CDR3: CSAGQLHEAFF

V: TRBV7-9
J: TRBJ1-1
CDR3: CASSLSGAEAFF

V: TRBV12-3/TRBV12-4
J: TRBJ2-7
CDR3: CASSVNRGHYEQYF

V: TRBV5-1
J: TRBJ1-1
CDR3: CASTSSTLNTEAFF

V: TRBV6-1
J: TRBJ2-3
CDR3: CASVRSSGSTDTQYF

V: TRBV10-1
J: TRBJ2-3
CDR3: CASSESGSLKDTQYF

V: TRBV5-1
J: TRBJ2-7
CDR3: CASSLGRGGEQYF

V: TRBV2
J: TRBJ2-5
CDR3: CASRVGETQYF

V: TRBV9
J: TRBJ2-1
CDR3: CASSSIAGVAYNEQFF

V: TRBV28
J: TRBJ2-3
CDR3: CASTSHPRDTQYF

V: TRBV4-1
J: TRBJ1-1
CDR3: CASSGSGPRGGEAFF

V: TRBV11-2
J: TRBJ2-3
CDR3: CASSTGTTSTDTQYF

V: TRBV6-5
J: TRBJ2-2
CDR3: CASSYSSGRDTGELFF

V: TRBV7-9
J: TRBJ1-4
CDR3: CASSLPAGNEKLFF

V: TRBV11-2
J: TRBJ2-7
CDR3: CASSLVGTAGSPYEQYF

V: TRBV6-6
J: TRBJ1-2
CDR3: CASSTGGPYGYTF

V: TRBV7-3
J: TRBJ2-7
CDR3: CASSPTGAVEQYF

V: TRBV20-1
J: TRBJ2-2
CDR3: CSAPSGSSANTGELFF

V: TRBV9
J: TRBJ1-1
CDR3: CASSRLNTEAFF

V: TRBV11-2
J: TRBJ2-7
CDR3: CASSLGLAAYEQYF

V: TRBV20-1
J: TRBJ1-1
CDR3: CSAIGVAEAFF

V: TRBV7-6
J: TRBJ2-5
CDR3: CAGGQSWLGTQYF

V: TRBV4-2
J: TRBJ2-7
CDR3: CASSQVSKDEQYF

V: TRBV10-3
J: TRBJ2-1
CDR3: CAISGLGGPNEQFF

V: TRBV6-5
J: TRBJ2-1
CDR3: CASSPRGGAQTNEQFF

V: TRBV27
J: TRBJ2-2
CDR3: CASTLHGWGTGELFF

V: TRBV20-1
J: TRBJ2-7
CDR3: CSARAIMTSGRAYEQYF

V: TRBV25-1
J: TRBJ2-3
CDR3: CASSEYLSTDTQYF

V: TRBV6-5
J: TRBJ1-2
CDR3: CASSYKAGQGLGDYGYTF

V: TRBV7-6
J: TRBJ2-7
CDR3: CASSPPDRYEQYF

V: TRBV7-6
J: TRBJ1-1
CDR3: CASSVQGGNTEAFF

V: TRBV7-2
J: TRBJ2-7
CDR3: CASSLAGTGPYEQYF

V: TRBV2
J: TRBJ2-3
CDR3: CASTSGNRTDTQYF

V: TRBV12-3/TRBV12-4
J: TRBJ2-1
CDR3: CASSLMVDRPTNEQFF

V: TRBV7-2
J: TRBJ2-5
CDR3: CASSYQGSETQYF

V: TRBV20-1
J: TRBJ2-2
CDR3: CSANIGSGGELFF

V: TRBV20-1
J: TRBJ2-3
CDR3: CSGQPTQGSTDTQYF

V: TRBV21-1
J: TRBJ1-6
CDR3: CASTPPGPHLIGDSPLHF

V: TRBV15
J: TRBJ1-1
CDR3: CATRTRTGGITEAFF

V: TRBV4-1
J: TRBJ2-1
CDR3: CASSPSSGGEQFF

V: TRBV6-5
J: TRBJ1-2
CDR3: CASSYQGQGINGYTF

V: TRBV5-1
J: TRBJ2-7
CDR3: CASSTTSSGTGPYEQYF